These 8 T cell receptor beta chains share one sample of origin, sequenced in a study of persistence of HIV-infected CD4 T cells. These TCRs are of unknown antigen specificity. Stimulation used 10 ug/mL lysate from CMV-infected fibroblasts. Sorted nonresponding memory CD4+ T cells were CD40L-negative, CD69-negative, CD45RO-high. The immunoSEQ assay was version 4, run in survey mode. Data came from immunoSEQ multiplex PCR; TCRdb stores just in-frame clones and leaves some out. The table has some 31,000 clones, around four fifths seen once. The sequenced sample was CD4+ T cells sorted from PBMCs after approximately 20-hour stimulation, obtained from a patient who received antiretroviral therapy. These receptors came from an adult man with HIV who was CMV-seropositive.

This clone was seen just once. The CDR3 sequence: CASRGMGQDLDIQYF. CDR3 nucleotide sequence: TGTGCCAGCAGGGGTATGGGACAGGACCTCGACATTCAGTACTTC. The J gene is TRBJ2-4, the V gene TRBV2; 8 bases fit TRBD1. Germline trimming cut 6 bases from V and 8 bases from J; bases unmatched to any gene: 12. CDR3 length equals 15 residues. The germline gives CDR1 SNHLY, CDR2 FYNNEI. Combining the CDR3 with reference TRBV2 and TRBJ2-4 gives the whole variable domain EPEVTQTPSHQVTQMGQEVILRCVPISNHLYFYWYRQILGQKVEFLVSFYNNEISEKSEIFDDQFSVERPDGSNFTLKIRSTKLEDSAMYFCASRGMGQDLDIQYFGAGTRLSVL.

The gene calls are TRBV7-2 and TRBJ2-1, with 11 bases aligning to TRBD2. The V segment lost 1 base and the J segment 9 bases; nucleotides outside the gene matches: 8. The CDR3 totals 16 residues. Germline loops: CDR1 SGHTA, CDR2 FQGNSA. The CDR3: CASSLERLAGGGEQFF. The CDR3 DNA is TGTGCCAGCAGCTTAGAGAGGCTAGCGGGGGGAGGTGAGCAGTTCTTC.

The J gene is TRBJ1-2, the V gene TRBV14, with unresolved D. The germline V gene has CDR1 SGHDN and CDR2 FVKESK. This CDR3 spans 14 amino acids. V gave up 0 bases and J gave up 7 bases, with 12 bases separating them. The DNA of the CDR3 is TGTGCCAGCAGCCAAGATATGGTGTCCCGTGGCTACACCTTC. Translation: CASSQDMVSRGYTF.

The genes are TRBV3-1 (or the pseudogene TRBV3-2) and TRBJ1-6, with 9 bases aligning to TRBD1. Germline trimming cut 5 bases from V and 9 bases from J; bases unmatched to any gene: 5. The CDR3 loop spans 14 amino acids. Germline-derived CDR1 and CDR2 are LGHDT and YNNKEL (reference sequence). The CDR3 DNA follows: TGTGCCAGCAGCTCGGGACAGGGAGTTTCACCCCTCCACTTT. It codes for CASSSGQGVSPLHF.

The V gene is TRBV25-1, the J gene TRBJ2-7, with a weak D call TRBD2 (6 bases). The CDR3 is 13 amino acids. Germline-derived CDR1 and CDR2 are MGHDK and SYGVNS. V lost 3 bases and J 4 bases, leaving 10 bases between the germline ends. The CDR3 DNA sequence: TGTGCCAGCAGTGACTGGGACTCTTACGAGCAGTACTTC. As protein: CASSDWDSYEQYF.

The chain uses TRBV4-3 and TRBJ1-1; D gene ambiguous. The CDR3 runs to 14 residues. V lost 0 bases to trimming and J lost 6 bases, with 11 bases between them. Germline CDR1 is LGHNA and CDR2 is YSLEER. In nucleotides, the CDR3 is TGCGCCAGCAGCCAAGATACCGGATTACCTGAAGCTTTCTTT. Residues: CASSQDTGLPEAFF.

V and J are TRBV4-1 and TRBJ2-1; D tentatively reads TRBD1 or TRBD2 (6 bases each). V was pared by 3 bases and J by 0 bases, with 12 bases between. CDR1 is MGHRA, CDR2 YSYEKL, per germline. This CDR3 contains 16 residues. The CDR3 DNA sequence: TGCGCCAGCAGCCAGGGGGCCGGGGGCTCCTACAATGAGCAGTTCTTC. Protein sequence: CASSQGAGGSYNEQFF.

The chain carries TRBV11-3 and TRBJ2-7, with TRBD1 as a possible D gene (5 bases). The CDR3 is 13 amino acids. Trimming took off 5 bases at V and 3 bases at J, with 11 bases between the two ends. CDR1 is SGHNT and CDR2 is YENEEA in the germline V gene. CDR3 loop: CASSPRRDYEQYF. In DNA form, the CDR3 reads TGTGCCAGCAGCCCGCGCAGGGACTACGAGCAGTACTTC.